The 11 T cell receptor beta chains below all came from one sample that was sequenced in a study of CD8 T cells in Susac syndrome. Random hexamers were used to reverse transcribe an amount of about 0.45 to 1 ug RNA. Via MiXCR, TCRdb re-called the immunoSEQ multiplex PCR reads, giving one row per CDR3 protein. The sample holds about 140,000 distinct CDR3 sequences; about 95% are singletons and the top ten take 0.11%. Specimen: CD4+ T cells from PBMCs. These receptor sequences come from a human donor with multiple sclerosis.

The rearrangement uses TRBV29-1 and TRBJ2-3, with 9 positions matching TRBD1. V was pared by 8 bases and J by 4 bases, with 7 bases of the junction left unmatched. This CDR3 contains 13 residues. The germline V gene encodes CDR1 SQVTM and CDR2 ANQGSEA. In DNA, the CDR3 is TGCAGCAAAAAACAGGGGGCCGCAGATACGCAGTATTTT. Protein product: CSKKQGAADTQYF.

The V gene is TRBV15, the J gene TRBJ2-7, with TRBD1 matching over 7 bases. CDR1 and CDR2 (germline): LNHNV, YYDKDF (reference sequence). V gave up 0 bases and J gave up 4 bases; unmatched junction bases: 3. The CDR3 extends over 14 amino acids. The CDR3 loop reads CATSRDLRGYEQYF. The CDR3 DNA reads as TGTGCCACCAGCAGAGACCTCAGGGGGTACGAGCAGTACTTC. Supplemented by reference TRBV15 and TRBJ2-7, the full variable domain reads DAMVIQNPRYQVTQFGKPVTLSCSQTLNHNVMYWYQQKSSQAPKLLFHYYDKDFNNEADTPDNFQSRRPNTSFCFLDIRSPGLGDTAMYLCATSRDLRGYEQYFGPGTRLTVT.

This sequence joins TRBV6-2 or TRBV6-3 and TRBJ2-3, with 9 bases lining up with TRBD2. This CDR3 has 15 residues. With 2 bases clipped from V and 4 bases from J, the junction kept 4 bases outside the gene matches. In germline, CDR1 is MNHEY, CDR2 SVGEGT. Here the CDR3 DNA reads TGTGCCAGCAGTTACCCGGCTAGCGGGGCAGATACGCAGTATTTT. It is translated as CASSYPASGADTQYF.

The chain is built from TRBV9 and TRBJ1-2, with TRBD1 identical over 9 bases. This CDR3 has 15 residues. V lost 2 bases to trimming and J lost 8 bases; unmatched junction nucleotides: 10. Germline assignment: CDR1 SGDLS and CDR2 YYNGEE. In DNA, the CDR3 is TGTGCCAGCAGCGTGTCCGGGACAGGGAAGGACGGCTACACCTTC. Translating it yields CASSVSGTGKDGYTF.

The chain couples TRBV5-1 to TRBJ1-1; 12 nucleotides align to TRBD1. The V and J ends lost 3 bases and 4 bases, in that order; junction bases with no gene match: 4. Germline loops: CDR1 SGHRS, CDR2 YFSETQ. The CDR3 extends over 15 amino acids. CDR3 in amino acids: CASSSGQGASTEAFF. The CDR3 DNA reads as TGCGCCAGCAGCTCGGGACAGGGGGCGTCCACTGAAGCTTTCTTT.

The chain employs TRBV5-1 and TRBJ1-1, with TRBD1 identical over 7 bases. This CDR3 region has 15 residues. CDR1 and CDR2 from the germline V gene are SGHRS and YFSETQ. The trim removed 4 bases at V and 4 bases at J, leaving 10 bases unmatched. The CDR3 sequence: CASSPETTGATEAFF. The CDR3 bases are TGCGCCAGCAGCCCCGAGACCACAGGGGCCACTGAAGCTTTCTTT.

The V and J genes are TRBV9 and TRBJ2-2; D not resolved. Trimming removed 4 bases from V and 1 base from J, with 8 bases in between. The CDR3 runs 14 residues. CDR1 SGDLS and CDR2 YYNGEE come from the germline V gene. CDR3 nucleotide sequence: TGTGCCAGCAGCTCGGCAGTGAACACCGGGGAGCTGTTTTTT. It translates to CASSSAVNTGELFF.

In nucleotides, the CDR3 is TGTGCCAGCAGCGCGGGCCTCGGGACTAGCGGGAGATCGAACGAGCAGTACTTC. It translates to CASSAGLGTSGRSNEQYF. This rearrangement joins TRBV9 to TRBJ2-7, with 14 bases identical to TRBD2. The CDR3 is 18 amino acids. V gave up 3 bases and J gave up 5 bases; unmatched junction bases: 13. CDR1 and CDR2 (germline): SGDLS, YYNGEE.

The rearrangement links TRBV29-1 to TRBJ2-7, with D unclear. This CDR3 region has 11 residues. The germline V gene encodes CDR1 SQVTM and CDR2 ANQGSEA. V was shortened by 6 bases and J by 4 bases, with 10 bases between the two germline ends. In nucleotides, the CDR3 is TGCAGCGTCGGCATGGGGTACGAGCAGTACTTC. This sequence encodes CSVGMGYEQYF.

V and J are TRBV12-3 or TRBV12-4 and TRBJ1-2; no clear D. This CDR3 has 13 amino acids. V dropped 1 base and J dropped 5 bases, with 8 bases sitting between them. The CDR3 sequence: CASSLGTIYGYTF. CDR3 bases: TGTGCCAGCAGTTTAGGGACTATATATGGCTACACCTTC.

This chain uses TRBV14 with TRBJ2-1; D gene uncertain. The CDR3 totals 13 residues. Germline lookup yields CDR1 SGHDN and CDR2 FVKESK. Trimming removed 6 bases from V and 0 bases from J, with 6 bases in between. The CDR3 coding sequence is TGTGCCAGCAGGGAAAGCTCCTACAATGAGCAGTTCTTC. It codes for CASRESSYNEQFF.